This is a list of T cell receptor beta chains from one sample in a study of resident and recirculating memory T cells in vitiligo. Libraries were prepared by immunoSEQ multiplex PCR; TCRdb keeps only in-frame clonotypes and omits some of them. The sample includes about 42,000 clones, 92% seen only once; the top ten take roughly 5%. The source material was blood. Receptor source: a male donor with vitiligo. The conserved cysteine and the conserved F or W are not part of the CDR3 here.

v_gene	j_gene	CDR3aa
TRBV7-9	TRBJ1-1	ASSLVSGGTEAF
TRBV19	TRBJ1-5	ASSEGAGFNQPQH
TRBV9	TRBJ2-2	ASSGSGGAGELF
TRBV7-9	TRBJ2-1	ASSLAGGGRGHEQF
TRBV29-1	TRBJ1-1	SVEWGVNTEAF
TRBV15	TRBJ1-2	ATSRQGSGYT
TRBV18	TRBJ2-1	ASSTGTVSNEQF
TRBV7-2	TRBJ2-7	ASSAGGAHEQY
TRBV5-1	TRBJ2-5	ASSPRTSGTAYQETQY
TRBV27	TRBJ2-2	ASSLFGREAGELF
TRBV30	TRBJ1-1	AWSLGQLNTEAF
TRBV11-3	TRBJ1-1	ASSSGAFMSEAF
TRBV2	TRBJ2-3	ASSEGGLQY
TRBV10-3	TRBJ1-1	AISLQALSNTEAF
TRBV7-2	TRBJ2-2	ASSPTWNTGELF
TRBV2	TRBJ2-3	ATQDPGGDTQY
TRBV4-1	TRBJ1-1	ASSQQQGDTEAF
TRBV5-6	TRBJ1-4	ASSPWERREKLF
TRBV7-2	TRBJ1-2	ASRLLYGYT
TRBV5-5	TRBJ2-3	ASSWGAIAGRGTDTQY
TRBV18	TRBJ2-2	ASSPSPPGRTGELF
TRBV6-1	TRBJ2-1	ASRKGVLDEQF
TRBV11-1	TRBJ2-7	ASSSYYEQY
TRBV5-6	TRBJ1-4	ASSLAGQGSEKLF
TRBV4-2	TRBJ2-3	ASSHGTGGTDTQY
TRBV7-9	TRBJ2-3	AISRVFELWGADTQY
TRBV30	TRBJ2-4	AWKGTPHFGAKNIQY
TRBV18	TRBJ1-1	ASSPQSGSWTEAF
TRBV30	TRBJ1-1	ACLTGIGTEAF
TRBV7-2	TRBJ2-5	ASSPRTSGGLETQY
TRBV11-3	TRBJ1-1	ASSAVGGNTEAF
TRBV11-2	TRBJ1-6	ASSPYSTPGEPHSPLH
TRBV5-1	TRBJ1-5	ASSQLQPQH
TRBV7-2	TRBJ1-2	ASSLMLRGGVGYT
TRBV4-2	TRBJ2-2	ASSLGQGEGTGELF